Below, one TCR beta chain is given with its context. This clonotype was observed a few times. Its cognate antigen has yet to be identified. The DNA is left out, because the CDR3 cannot be placed on it with certainty; the CDR3 is given as TCRdb lists it. The sequencer was an Illumina NovaSeq 6000. TCRalpha and TCRbeta cDNA libraries were constructed by 5'RACE with constant-segment primers, with sample barcodes and unique molecular identifiers being introduced. RNA was extracted from every sample with Trizol reagent. Amplification of the libraries took two PCR steps, and the second step added a second sample barcode plus Illumina TruSeq adapters. Libraries were sequenced on an Illumina NovaSeq with 2 x 150 bp paired-end reads. Per the authors' processing: With migec v1.2.7, reads were demultiplexed and then collapsed into UMI-guided consensus sequences. With mixcr v2.1.11, UMI consensuses were aligned to TRA and TRB V and J templates and assembled into clonotypes. Clonotypes were classified as expanded or contracted when called significant by both edgeR and NoisET, with noise models trained on biological replicates. For edgeR calls, the cutoffs were a false discovery rate-adjusted p below 0.01 and a log2 fold-change threshold of 1. As an exploratory analysis of dynamics, max-normalized trajectories of the 1000 most abundant clonotypes were examined with PCA combined with hierarchical clustering. The CD4 or CD8 phenotype of responding clones was assigned using the separately sequenced CD4+ and CD8+ repertoires. TCRdb trimmed public reads at Q25 via fastp, called clones via MiXCR and kept in-frame beta chains. Identical CDR3 proteins give one entry, which carries the most common genes and DNA. The V and J calls and clone size are TCRdb's, not the authors'. The sample records a few hundred thousand distinct CDR3 sequences, more than 15% of which are singletons. Under 25% of the sample is taken by the ten largest.

This record comes from a study of T-cell memory formation after mild COVID-19 (dated by TCRdb to 2020 to 2023). Regarding the research as a whole: TCR sequence clusters from the two donors were found to be largely donor specific. Longitudinal TCRalpha and TCRbeta repertoire sequencing tracked T-cell clones expanding and contracting after mild COVID-19 in two donors. The cohort was made up of two young adult volunteers, one female and one male, who were previously healthy.

Ficoll-Paque density gradient centrifugation was the method used to isolate PBMCs. Summary of the overall study and its limitations: The second-wave clones that peaked on day 37 were not confirmed to be SARS-CoV-2 specific. Some responding clones were detected in pre-infection memory, suggesting pre-existing cross-reactive memory T cells joined the SARS-CoV-2 response. Contracting CD4+ clones turned up mainly in the CM and EM memory subsets, whereas EMRA was where CD8+ clones were enriched. Balanced CD4/CD8 phenotypes were observed for clones contracting from day 15 to 85, whereas a bias towards CD4+ was observed for a second wave of clones expanding from day 15 to 37. Only a couple of mild cases were covered by the study, and larger cohorts that include severe cases with pre-infection samples were considered necessary.

The TCR was taken from a man younger than 35 who had mild COVID-19 (a few samples of this study predate the infection). The sample titles of this study are shuffled in the database, so cell type and time point are left out; the donor was told from shared clones. The sample taken for sequencing was PBMCs or a T cell subset sorted from them (not recorded which).

The CDR3 protein sequence reads: CASSVLRAGMHF. The rearranged chain carries TRBV28 and TRBJ1-5; the table gives TRBD1 as D, unverified against the DNA. The CDR3 holds 12 amino acids from the cysteine to the phenylalanine. The germline V gene encodes CDR1 MDHEN and CDR2 SYDVKM.